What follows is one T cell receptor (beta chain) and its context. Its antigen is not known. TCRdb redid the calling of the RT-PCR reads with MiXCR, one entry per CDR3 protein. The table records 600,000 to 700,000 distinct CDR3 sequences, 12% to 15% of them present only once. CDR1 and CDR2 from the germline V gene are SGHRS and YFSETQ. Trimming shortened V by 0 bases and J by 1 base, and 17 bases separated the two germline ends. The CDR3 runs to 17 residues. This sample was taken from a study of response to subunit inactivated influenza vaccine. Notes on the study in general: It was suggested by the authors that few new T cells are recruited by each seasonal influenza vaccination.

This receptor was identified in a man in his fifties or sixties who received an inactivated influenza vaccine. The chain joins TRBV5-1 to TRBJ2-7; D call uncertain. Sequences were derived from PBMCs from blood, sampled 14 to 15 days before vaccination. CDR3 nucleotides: TGCGCCAGCAGCTTGGCCGAAAGGACCCAACCTTCCTACGAGCAGTACTTC. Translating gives CASSLAERTQPSYEQYF.